This is a list of T cell receptor beta chains from one sample in a study of blood T cell repertoires in COVID-19. Clones were sequenced by immunoSEQ multiplex PCR, and TCRdb holds only the in-frame ones, with some missing. Among tens of thousands of clones, 85% to 90% were seen once, and the ten largest hold about 1.5%. The sequenced sample was peripheral blood. These receptors were collected from a human donor with active COVID-19. The donor label of this sample is uncertain. CDR3s include the opening cysteine and the closing phenylalanine or tryptophan. D genes are given only for firm matches. Size is stated for part of the rows, as once, few or many counts, or as a class when the clone is expanded.

CDR3aa: CASSEPQGAITEAFF; CDR3nt: TGTGCCAGCAGTGAGCCACAGGGGGCTATAACTGAAGCTTTCTTT; v_gene: TRBV6-1; j_gene: TRBJ1-1; d_gene: TRBD1; abundance: once
CDR3aa: CASSPGWSDTQYF; CDR3nt: TGTGCCAGCAGCCCGGGGTGGTCAGATACGCAGTATTTT; v_gene: TRBV5-6; j_gene: TRBJ2-3; d_gene: -; abundance: -
CDR3aa: CASSPTVNYGYTF; CDR3nt: TGTGCCAGCTCACCTACGGTAAACTATGGCTACACCTTC; v_gene: TRBV18; j_gene: TRBJ1-2; d_gene: -; abundance: -
CDR3aa: CASSPDRGYEQYF; CDR3nt: TGTGCCAGCAGCCCCGACAGGGGCTACGAGCAGTACTTC; v_gene: TRBV5-8; j_gene: TRBJ2-7; d_gene: TRBD1; abundance: -
CDR3aa: CASSFFEQGAKNEQYF; CDR3nt: TGTGCCAGCAGCTTTTTCGAGCAGGGGGCGAAAAACGAGCAGTACTTC; v_gene: TRBV7-2; j_gene: TRBJ2-7; d_gene: TRBD1; abundance: -
CDR3aa: CASRSRGSYNEQFF; CDR3nt: TGTGCCAGCAGAAGTAGGGGGTCCTACAATGAGCAGTTCTTC; v_gene: TRBV7-9; j_gene: TRBJ2-1; d_gene: -; abundance: -
CDR3aa: CASSQVNRDYGYTF; CDR3nt: TGCGCCAGCAGCCAAGTAAACAGGGATTATGGCTACACCTTC; v_gene: TRBV4-3; j_gene: TRBJ1-2; d_gene: -; abundance: -
CDR3aa: CSVRRQGGRDNEQFF; CDR3nt: TGCAGCGTGCGGAGACAGGGCGGAAGGGACAATGAGCAGTTCTTC; v_gene: TRBV29-1; j_gene: TRBJ2-1; d_gene: TRBD1; abundance: -
CDR3aa: CASSLSAGRTGNTIYF; CDR3nt: TGTGCCAGCAGCTTATCGGCAGGGAGGACTGGAAACACCATATATTTT; v_gene: TRBV7-2; j_gene: TRBJ1-3; d_gene: -; abundance: -
CDR3aa: CASSFGGPRGETQYF; CDR3nt: TGTGCCAGCAGCTTCGGCGGACCCCGGGGGGAGACCCAGTACTTC; v_gene: TRBV5-4; j_gene: TRBJ2-5; d_gene: -; abundance: -
CDR3aa: CAIRPGTGVNTEAFF; CDR3nt: TGTGCCATCAGACCCGGGACAGGGGTGAACACTGAAGCTTTCTTT; v_gene: TRBV10-3; j_gene: TRBJ1-1; d_gene: TRBD1; abundance: -
CDR3aa: CASGGGNYGYTF; CDR3nt: TGTGCCAGTGGGGGGGGTAACTATGGCTACACCTTC; v_gene: TRBV6-5; j_gene: TRBJ1-2; d_gene: -; abundance: -
CDR3aa: CASSLAGGGYNEQFF; CDR3nt: TGTGCCAGCAGTCTAGCGGGGGGGGGCTACAATGAGCAGTTCTTC; v_gene: TRBV6-5; j_gene: TRBJ2-1; d_gene: TRBD2; abundance: -
CDR3aa: CASSLDGMGLNTEAFF; CDR3nt: TGCGCCAGCAGCTTGGATGGGATGGGGCTGAACACTGAAGCTTTCTTT; v_gene: TRBV5-1; j_gene: TRBJ1-1; d_gene: -; abundance: -
CDR3aa: CASSPSSYNSPLHF; CDR3nt: TGTGCCAGCAGTCCCAGCTCCTATAATTCACCCCTCCACTTT; v_gene: TRBV28; j_gene: TRBJ1-6; d_gene: -; abundance: -
CDR3aa: CASSDRTGELFF; CDR3nt: TGTGCCAGCAGTGACAGAACCGGGGAGCTGTTTTTT; v_gene: TRBV11-3; j_gene: TRBJ2-2; d_gene: -; abundance: few
CDR3aa: CASSPGAGGSDTQYF; CDR3nt: TGTGCCAGCAGCCCAGGGGCGGGGGGGTCAGATACGCAGTATTTT; v_gene: TRBV9; j_gene: TRBJ2-3; d_gene: TRBD2; abundance: -
CDR3aa: CASRIQGASSYEQYF; CDR3nt: TGTGCCAGCAGGATACAGGGGGCGAGCTCCTACGAGCAGTACTTC; v_gene: TRBV6-5; j_gene: TRBJ2-7; d_gene: TRBD1; abundance: -
CDR3aa: CASSWTGGLYNEQFF; CDR3nt: TGTGCCAGTAGTTGGACAGGGGGCCTTTACAATGAGCAGTTCTTC; v_gene: TRBV19; j_gene: TRBJ2-1; d_gene: TRBD1; abundance: -
CDR3aa: CASSLGLAGFDEQFF; CDR3nt: TGTGCCAGCAGCCTGGGACTAGCGGGTTTCGATGAGCAGTTCTTC; v_gene: TRBV11-3; j_gene: TRBJ2-1; d_gene: TRBD2; abundance: -
CDR3aa: CASSLDEGKTDTQYF; CDR3nt: TGCGCCAGCAGCTTGGACGAGGGTAAGACAGATACGCAGTATTTT; v_gene: TRBV5-1; j_gene: TRBJ2-3; d_gene: -; abundance: -
CDR3aa: CASSRQETQYF; CDR3nt: TGTGCCAGCAGTCGCCAAGAGACCCAGTACTTC; v_gene: TRBV6-5; j_gene: TRBJ2-5; d_gene: -; abundance: -
CDR3aa: CASSIREHGIEAFF; CDR3nt: TGTGCCAGCAGTATCCGGGAACACGGGATTGAAGCTTTCTTT; v_gene: TRBV6-6; j_gene: TRBJ1-1; d_gene: -; abundance: -
CDR3aa: CASSYGRYSYEQYF; CDR3nt: TGTGCCAGCAGTTACGGGAGATACTCCTACGAGCAGTACTTC; v_gene: TRBV6-5; j_gene: TRBJ2-7; d_gene: -; abundance: -
CDR3aa: CASSEDRNINYGYTF; CDR3nt: TGTGCCAGCAGCGAGGACAGAAATATTAACTATGGCTACACCTTC; v_gene: TRBV7-8; j_gene: TRBJ1-2; d_gene: -; abundance: -
CDR3aa: CASSEGRGPLHF; CDR3nt: TGTGCCAGCAGTGAAGGTCGGGGACCCCTCCACTTT; v_gene: TRBV6-1; j_gene: TRBJ1-6; d_gene: -; abundance: -
CDR3aa: CASSLVSGLSSYNEQFF; CDR3nt: TGTGCCAGCAGCTTAGTATCCGGGTTGAGCTCCTACAATGAGCAGTTCTTC; v_gene: TRBV11-3; j_gene: TRBJ2-1; d_gene: -; abundance: -
CDR3aa: CASRTGLALGEQFF; CDR3nt: TGTGCCAGCAGAACGGGACTAGCGTTAGGTGAGCAGTTCTTC; v_gene: TRBV2; j_gene: TRBJ2-1; d_gene: TRBD2; abundance: -
CDR3aa: CATRGGGHNEQFF; CDR3nt: TGTGCCACTAGGGGTGGGGGCCACAATGAGCAGTTCTTC; v_gene: TRBV25-1; j_gene: TRBJ2-1; d_gene: -; abundance: -
CDR3aa: CASSSRRGKYAGNTIYF; CDR3nt: TGTGCCAGCAGCTCGAGAAGAGGGAAATATGCTGGAAACACCATATATTTT; v_gene: TRBV7-9; j_gene: TRBJ1-3; d_gene: -; abundance: -
CDR3aa: CAISELANEQFF; CDR3nt: TGTGCCATCAGTGAACTAGCGAATGAGCAGTTCTTC; v_gene: TRBV10-3; j_gene: TRBJ2-1; d_gene: TRBD2; abundance: -
CDR3aa: CASSPPAGNTIYF; CDR3nt: TGTGCCAGCTCACCACCGGCAGGAAACACCATATATTTT; v_gene: TRBV18; j_gene: TRBJ1-3; d_gene: -; abundance: -
CDR3aa: CASSLDRTGRGYTF; CDR3nt: TGCGCCAGCAGCTTGGATAGGACAGGGCGCGGCTACACCTTC; v_gene: TRBV5-1; j_gene: TRBJ1-2; d_gene: TRBD1; abundance: -
CDR3aa: CASRSGHDYGYTF; CDR3nt: TGTGCCAGCAGATCAGGGCATGACTATGGCTACACCTTC; v_gene: TRBV28; j_gene: TRBJ1-2; d_gene: -; abundance: -
CDR3aa: CASSRGGFEASYSNQPQHF; CDR3nt: TGCGCCAGCAGCCGCGGTGGGTTCGAGGCATCCTATAGCAATCAGCCCCAGCATTTT; v_gene: TRBV4-1; j_gene: TRBJ1-5; d_gene: -; abundance: -
CDR3aa: CASSWDTAYEQYF; CDR3nt: TGTGCCAGCAGTTGGGACACAGCCTACGAGCAGTACTTC; v_gene: TRBV6-5; j_gene: TRBJ2-7; d_gene: -; abundance: -
CDR3aa: CASSLYKRTSGRSSYNEQFF; CDR3nt: TGTGCCAGCAGCTTATACAAGAGGACTAGCGGAAGGAGCTCCTACAATGAGCAGTTCTTC; v_gene: TRBV13; j_gene: TRBJ2-1; d_gene: TRBD2; abundance: -
CDR3aa: CASSGRGALSYEQYF; CDR3nt: TGTGCCAGCAGTGGCAGGGGGGCCCTCTCCTACGAGCAGTACTTC; v_gene: TRBV27; j_gene: TRBJ2-7; d_gene: -; abundance: few
CDR3aa: CASSHRLAGTSETQYF; CDR3nt: TGTGCCAGCAGCCACCGACTAGCGGGAACCTCGGAGACCCAGTACTTC; v_gene: TRBV3-1/TRBV3-2; j_gene: TRBJ2-5; d_gene: TRBD2; abundance: -
CDR3aa: CASRDRGFGEQFF; CDR3nt: TGTGCCAGCAGGGACAGGGGATTTGGTGAGCAGTTCTTC; v_gene: TRBV12-3/TRBV12-4; j_gene: TRBJ2-1; d_gene: TRBD1; abundance: -